Listed below are T cell receptor beta chains from one sample, sequenced in a study of blood T cell repertoires in COVID-19. Generated by immunoSEQ multiplex PCR, the TCRdb table keeps only in-frame clones and is missing some. The table lists about 190,000 clones, about 88% of them singletons. Specimen: peripheral blood. These receptors came from a woman aged 40-49 years who had recovered from COVID-19. The conserved cysteine and the conserved F or W are not part of the CDR3 here. Each record gives: V gene, J gene, clone size, CDR3 protein. Size is stated for part of the rows, as once, few or many counts, or as a class when the clone is expanded.

V: TRBV5-4; J: TRBJ2-7; size: few; CDR3: ASSSGLAGSLYEQY
V: TRBV7-8; J: TRBJ2-1; size: NA; CDR3: AIRRRGGGQIQDEQF
V: TRBV28; J: TRBJ2-7; size: NA; CDR3: ASSLGTGVGEQY
V: TRBV25-1; J: TRBJ2-1; size: NA; CDR3: ASSEFSGQGNNEQF
V: TRBV19; J: TRBJ2-3; size: once; CDR3: ASSMYWTSATDTQY
V: TRBV30; J: TRBJ1-4; size: NA; CDR3: AWSLQGSGEKLF
V: TRBV12-3/TRBV12-4; J: TRBJ1-2; size: once; CDR3: ASSTGYGYT
V: TRBV6-4; J: TRBJ1-2; size: NA; CDR3: ASSAFDRGLTNYGYT
V: TRBV21-1; J: TRBJ1-1; size: NA; CDR3: ASSRSRGKNTEAF
V: TRBV5-6; J: TRBJ2-3; size: few; CDR3: ASSLTGTDTQY
V: TRBV6-5; J: TRBJ2-1; size: once; CDR3: ASSYYEREHEQF
V: TRBV20-1; J: TRBJ2-7; size: NA; CDR3: SAESPYEQY
V: TRBV12-5; J: TRBJ2-3; size: NA; CDR3: ASGLGPTDTQY
V: TRBV4-2; J: TRBJ2-3; size: NA; CDR3: ASSQGAVSTDTQY
V: TRBV30; J: TRBJ2-1; size: NA; CDR3: AWSSRAGTGRF
V: TRBV29-1; J: TRBJ2-1; size: NA; CDR3: SVSGLSEQF
V: TRBV12-3/TRBV12-4; J: TRBJ2-2; size: NA; CDR3: AGAGLPGELF
V: TRBV5-1; J: TRBJ2-6; size: NA; CDR3: ASDVQGAGANVLT
V: TRBV19; J: TRBJ2-2; size: few; CDR3: ASNAGLINTGELF
V: TRBV19; J: TRBJ2-3; size: NA; CDR3: ASSWDRRTDTQY
V: TRBV27; J: TRBJ2-5; size: NA; CDR3: ASTPTGRETQY
V: TRBV27; J: TRBJ2-7; size: NA; CDR3: AIGRAGQSHEQY
V: TRBV27; J: TRBJ2-2; size: NA; CDR3: ASRLTVLNTGELF
V: TRBV30; J: TRBJ2-2; size: NA; CDR3: ATSSPGSGELF
V: TRBV4-2; J: TRBJ2-2; size: NA; CDR3: ASSQGDRGNTGELF
V: TRBV4-3; J: TRBJ1-4; size: NA; CDR3: ASSQGTGISEKLF
V: TRBV30; J: TRBJ1-1; size: NA; CDR3: AWSRLNTEAF
V: TRBV5-1; J: TRBJ2-2; size: NA; CDR3: ASTPAGLPSGELF
V: TRBV27; J: TRBJ1-1; size: NA; CDR3: ASSLIGGGTVNTEAF
V: TRBV18; J: TRBJ2-2; size: NA; CDR3: ASSPSRVTGELF
V: TRBV19; J: TRBJ2-1; size: NA; CDR3: ASSPTSGGYNEQF
V: TRBV5-1; J: TRBJ2-1; size: NA; CDR3: ASTQRPGLAGSDEQF
V: TRBV19; J: TRBJ1-6; size: NA; CDR3: ASSIYPGPLH
V: TRBV5-1; J: TRBJ2-3; size: NA; CDR3: ASTKTGPTDTQY
V: TRBV7-9; J: TRBJ1-2; size: NA; CDR3: ASSLPGQGGYGYT
V: TRBV7-2; J: TRBJ2-5; size: NA; CDR3: ASSLELDLRSGRETQY